The rows below give T cell receptor beta chains drawn from one sample of a study of blood T cells in healthy people across ages. TCRdb redid the calling of the 5' RACE reads with MiXCR, one entry per CDR3 protein. This table has about 620,000 distinct CDR3 sequences, roughly half appearing once. Input material: blood. The receptors were gathered from a woman of 80 years or more in good health. Both conserved end residues are part of each CDR3.

>TRBV27|TRBJ2-6
CASNLFGRKVPGANVLTF
>TRBV5-1|TRBJ2-5
CASKPGRTSQETQYF
>TRBV4-3|TRBJ2-6
CASSGTGAGANVLTF
>TRBV20-1|TRBJ1-1
CSASRGPLNTEAFF
>TRBV20-1|TRBJ2-7
CSASGAVSSYEQYF
>TRBV12-3/TRBV12-4|TRBJ1-5
CASSFEGNQPQHF
>TRBV7-3|TRBJ2-1
CASSLQLAGGQEQFF
>TRBV27|TRBJ2-4
CASSGVKNIQYF
>TRBV4-1|TRBJ1-5
CASSQVQSGNQPQHF
>TRBV20-1|TRBJ2-7
CSASGRGITCEQYF
>TRBV9|TRBJ2-5
CASSVGRGAETQYF
>TRBV5-1|TRBJ2-1
CASSSRKHWGNEQFF
>TRBV12-3/TRBV12-4|TRBJ2-5
CASSLLWNEQYF
>TRBV12-3/TRBV12-4|TRBJ2-7
CASSYGLAGIYEQYF
>TRBV2|TRBJ1-4
CASSPGVNEKLFF
>TRBV20-1|TRBJ2-1
CSARWFTRSSYNEQFF
>TRBV12-3/TRBV12-4|TRBJ1-2
CASSSTGAEYGYTF
>TRBV28|TRBJ2-5
CASNLLRDSETQYF
>TRBV12-3/TRBV12-4|TRBJ2-7
CASTIGTGTSGEQYF
>TRBV7-2|-
CASSLGRGGTLYEQYF
>TRBV4-1|TRBJ1-2
CASSQAAGTGAGYTF
>TRBV4-1|-
CASSPYRGSHEQYF
>TRBV20-1|TRBJ1-1
CGAPPGTGGVNTEAFF
>TRBV7-2|TRBJ2-2
CASRLRGGANTGELFF
>TRBV15|TRBJ1-5
CATSGSRQGWARTQHF